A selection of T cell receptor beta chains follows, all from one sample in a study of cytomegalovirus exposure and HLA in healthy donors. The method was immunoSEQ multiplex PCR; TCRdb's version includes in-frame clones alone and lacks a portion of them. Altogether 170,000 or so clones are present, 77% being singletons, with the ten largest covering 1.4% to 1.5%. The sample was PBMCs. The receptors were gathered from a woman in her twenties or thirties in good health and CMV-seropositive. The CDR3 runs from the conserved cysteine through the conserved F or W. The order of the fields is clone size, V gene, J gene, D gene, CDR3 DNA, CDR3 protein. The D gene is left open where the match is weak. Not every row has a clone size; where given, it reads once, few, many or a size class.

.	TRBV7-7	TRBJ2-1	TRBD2	TGTGCCAGCAGCTTAAGGACTAGCGGGAGGGCGGGGAGCTCCTACAATGAGCAGTTCTTC	CASSLRTSGRAGSSYNEQFF
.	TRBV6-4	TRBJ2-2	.	TGTGCCAGCAGTGTAGTAGCGGAGGACACCGGGGAGCTGTTTTTT	CASSVVAEDTGELFF
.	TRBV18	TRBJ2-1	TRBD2	TGTGCCAGCTCAGCAGGGACTAGCGGGACCGGCTCCTACAATGAGCAGTTCTTC	CASSAGTSGTGSYNEQFF
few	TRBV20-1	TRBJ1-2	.	TGCAGTGCTAGAGCCGGGGAAGGCTACACCTTC	CSARAGEGYTF
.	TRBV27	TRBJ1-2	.	TGTGCCAGCAGCCAGGGTGCTAACTATGGCTACACCTTC	CASSQGANYGYTF
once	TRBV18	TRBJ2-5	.	TGTGCCAGCTCACCACCCGCGCGAGGAGAGACCCAGTACTTC	CASSPPARGETQYF
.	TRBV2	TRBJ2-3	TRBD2	TGTGCCAGCAGCGGGACTAGCGGGAGGAGGACTAGCACAGATACGCAGTATTTT	CASSGTSGRRTSTDTQYF
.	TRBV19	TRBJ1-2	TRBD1	TGTGCCAGTAGTATGGGACAGGAGAATGGCTATGGCTACACCTTC	CASSMGQENGYGYTF
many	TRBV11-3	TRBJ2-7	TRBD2	TGTGCCAGCAGCAGGACTAGCGTCTCCTACGAGCAGTACTTC	CASSRTSVSYEQYF
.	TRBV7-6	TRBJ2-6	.	TGTGCCAGCAGATCAGGGGCGGGCGGGGCCAACGTCCTGACTTTC	CASRSGAGGANVLTF
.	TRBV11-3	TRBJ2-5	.	TGTGCCAGCAGCTTAGACGGGGAAGAGACCCAGTACTTC	CASSLDGEETQYF
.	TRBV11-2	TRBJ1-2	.	TGTGCCAGCAGCTGGAAAGAGGACTATGGCTACACCTTC	CASSWKEDYGYTF
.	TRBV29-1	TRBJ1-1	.	TGCAGCGTTGTTGAGGGTTTCGCTGAAGCTTTCTTT	CSVVEGFAEAFF
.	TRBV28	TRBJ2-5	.	TGTGCCAGCATTTCCGGGATTTTAGAGACCCAGTACTTC	CASISGILETQYF
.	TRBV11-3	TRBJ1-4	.	TGTGCCAGCAGCTTACTCGGGGTATGGGGTGAAAAACTGTTTTTT	CASSLLGVWGEKLFF
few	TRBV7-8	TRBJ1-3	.	TGTGCCAGCAGCGTCAGGGGAAACACCATATATTTT	CASSVRGNTIYF
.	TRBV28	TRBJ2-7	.	TGTGCCAGCAGTTTGGACTTGAGCTCCTACGAGCAGTACTTC	CASSLDLSSYEQYF
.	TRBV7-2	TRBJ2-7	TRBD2	TGTGCCAGCAGCTTAGCACTAGGACTAGCGGGAGGCGACGAGCAGTACTTC	CASSLALGLAGGDEQYF
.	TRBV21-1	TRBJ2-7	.	TGTGCCAGCAGCAAAGCGCACCAACTCTACGAGCAGTACTTC	CASSKAHQLYEQYF
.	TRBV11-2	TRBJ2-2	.	TGTGCCAGCAGCCCTCAGGAGAACACCGGGGAGCTGTTTTTT	CASSPQENTGELFF
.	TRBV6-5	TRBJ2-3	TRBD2	TGTGCCAGCAGGCTAGCGGGAGTGGATACGCAGTATTTT	CASRLAGVDTQYF
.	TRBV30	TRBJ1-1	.	TGTGCCTGGAGTTCCCGGTTGCGGAACACTGAAGCTTTCTTT	CAWSSRLRNTEAFF
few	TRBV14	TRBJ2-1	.	TGTGCCAGCAGCCAAGATTGGGCTAATGAGCAGTTCTTC	CASSQDWANEQFF
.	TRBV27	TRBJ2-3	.	TGTGCCAGCAGTGTATCGGCAGGGGTACGCACAGATACGCAGTATTTT	CASSVSAGVRTDTQYF
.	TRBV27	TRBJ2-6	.	TGTGCCAGCAGCCCGGCCCTGAGGCGGGACCTAACCCGCTCTGGGGCCAACGTCCTGACTTTC	CASSPALRRDLTRSGANVLTF
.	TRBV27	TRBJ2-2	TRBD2	TGTGCCAGCAGTTTAGGATCTAGCGGGATGGGTACCGGGGAGCTGTTTTTT	CASSLGSSGMGTGELFF
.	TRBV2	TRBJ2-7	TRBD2	TGTGCCAGCGGGCGGGGGACGGTAACCTACGAGCAGTACTTC	CASGRGTVTYEQYF
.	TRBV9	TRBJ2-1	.	TGTGCCAGCAGCGCACTAGCCCCCGTGGATGAGCAGTTCTTC	CASSALAPVDEQFF
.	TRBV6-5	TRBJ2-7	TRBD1	TGTGCCAGCAGCAGGGGGCCATCCTACGAGCAGTACTTC	CASSRGPSYEQYF
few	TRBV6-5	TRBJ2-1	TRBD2	TGTGCCAGCAGTTACCGACTAGCGGTAAATTACAATGAGCAGTTCTTC	CASSYRLAVNYNEQFF
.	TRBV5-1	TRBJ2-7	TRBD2	TGCGCCAGCAGCCCAGGACTAGCGGGCTACGAGCAGTACTTC	CASSPGLAGYEQYF
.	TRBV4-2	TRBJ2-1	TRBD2	TGTGCCAGCAGCCAAGATTTTGCTAGCGGGAGGATTAGTAATGAGCAGTTCTTC	CASSQDFASGRISNEQFF
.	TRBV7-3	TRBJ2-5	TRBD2	TGTGCCAGCAGCCCAGCGGGAGGAGAGACCCAGTACTTC	CASSPAGGETQYF
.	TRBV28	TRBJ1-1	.	TGTGCCAGTACGCGGGAGGTTGAAGCTTTCTTT	CASTREVEAFF
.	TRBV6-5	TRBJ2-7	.	TGTGCCAGCGGGCTTTACGAGCAGTACTTC	CASGLYEQYF
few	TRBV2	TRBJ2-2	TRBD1	TGTGCCAGCACCAAGGACAGGGAATGGACCGGGGAGCTGTTTTTT	CASTKDREWTGELFF
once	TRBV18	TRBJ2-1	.	TGTGCCAGCTCACCAGGAGTCTACAATGAGCAGTTCTTC	CASSPGVYNEQFF
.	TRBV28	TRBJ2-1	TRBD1	TGTGCCAGCAACCGCCCCGGGACAGGGGAATACAATGAGCAGTTCTTC	CASNRPGTGEYNEQFF
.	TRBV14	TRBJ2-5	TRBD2	TGTGCCAGCAGCCAAGAGACTAGCATGAAGACCCAGTACTTC	CASSQETSMKTQYF
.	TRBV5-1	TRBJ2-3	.	TGCGCCAGCAGCTTGGCCGGCACAGATACGCAGTATTTT	CASSLAGTDTQYF
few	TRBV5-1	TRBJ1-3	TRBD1	TGCGCCAGCAGCGGACAGGGTTTGTCCTCTGGAAACACCATATATTTT	CASSGQGLSSGNTIYF
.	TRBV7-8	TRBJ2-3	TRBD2	TGTGCCAGCAGCTTGATAGCGGGAGAGGGTGATACGCAGTATTTT	CASSLIAGEGDTQYF
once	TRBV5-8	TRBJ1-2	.	TGTGCCAGCAGCCCAACAGGCTATGGCTACACCTTC	CASSPTGYGYTF
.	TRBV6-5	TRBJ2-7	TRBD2	TGTGCCAGCAGTTACCGGCGGGAGAGCACCTACGAGCAGTACTTC	CASSYRRESTYEQYF
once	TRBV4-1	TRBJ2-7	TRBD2	TGCGCCAGCAGCCAAGTTAGCGGGAGTTCTCCCTACGAGCAGTACTTC	CASSQVSGSSPYEQYF
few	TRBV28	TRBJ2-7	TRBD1	TGTGCCAGCAGTTTGGGGACAGGGTCCTACGAGCAGTACTTC	CASSLGTGSYEQYF
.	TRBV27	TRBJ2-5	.	TGTGCCAGCAGTTTATCCTTTCAGACGGGAGTGACCCAGTACTTC	CASSLSFQTGVTQYF
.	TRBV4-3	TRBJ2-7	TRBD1	TGCGCCAGCAGCCGTAACAGGGGCTACGAGCAGTACTTC	CASSRNRGYEQYF
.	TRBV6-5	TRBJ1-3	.	TGTGCCAGCAGCACGGGGGGAAACACCATATATTTT	CASSTGGNTIYF
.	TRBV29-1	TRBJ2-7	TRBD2	TGCAGCGTTGAAGGACTAGCGGGAGCCCACTACGAGCAGTACTTC	CSVEGLAGAHYEQYF
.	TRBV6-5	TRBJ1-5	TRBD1	TGTGCCAGCAGTTCTACAGGGGGGCGTCTTCAGCCCCAGCATTTT	CASSSTGGRLQPQHF
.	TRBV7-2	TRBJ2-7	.	TGTGCCAGCAGCTTAGAGACTGAAGCTGGCTACGAGCAGTACTTC	CASSLETEAGYEQYF
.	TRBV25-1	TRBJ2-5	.	TGTGCCAGCAGTGTTTATGGGACTGCTAAAGAGACCCAGTACTTC	CASSVYGTAKETQYF
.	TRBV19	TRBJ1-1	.	TGTGCCAGTAGGGGGGGGGCTGAAGCTTTCTTT	CASRGGAEAFF
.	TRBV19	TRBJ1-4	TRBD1	TGTGCCAGTGCGGACAGGGGGCGTATAGTTGAAAAACTGTTTTTT	CASADRGRIVEKLFF